The rows below give T cell receptor beta chains drawn from one sample of a study of blood T cell repertoires in COVID-19. Only in-frame clones appear in the TCRdb table, and some are missing; sequencing was by immunoSEQ multiplex PCR. The repertoire holds 150,000 to 200,000 clones, with more than 75% as singletons. Sequences were obtained from peripheral blood. The receptor set was obtained from a man aged 40-49 years with acute or convalescent COVID-19. The CDR3 runs from the conserved cysteine through the conserved F or W. The D gene is left open where the match is weak. Only part of the rows carry a size: once, few, many, or a class if the clone is expanded.

d_gene: TRBD1
v_gene: TRBV19
abundance: NA
j_gene: TRBJ2-7
CDR3aa: CASSIDGTGGFEQYF
CDR3nt: TGTGCCAGTAGTATCGACGGGACAGGGGGCTTCGAGCAGTACTTC

d_gene: TRBD1
v_gene: TRBV19
abundance: NA
j_gene: TRBJ1-1
CDR3aa: CASSSGQLNTEAFF
CDR3nt: TGTGCCAGTAGTTCGGGACAGTTGAACACTGAAGCTTTCTTT

d_gene: NA
v_gene: TRBV5-1
abundance: once
j_gene: TRBJ2-7
CDR3aa: CASSMDSSYEQYF
CDR3nt: TGCGCCAGCAGCATGGATAGCTCATACGAGCAGTACTTC

d_gene: TRBD1
v_gene: TRBV4-2
abundance: NA
j_gene: TRBJ1-1
CDR3aa: CASSQEFGQGLEAFF
CDR3nt: TGTGCCAGCAGCCAAGAGTTCGGACAGGGGCTAGAAGCTTTCTTT

d_gene: NA
v_gene: TRBV4-1
abundance: NA
j_gene: TRBJ1-4
CDR3aa: CASSQTGGVEKLFF
CDR3nt: TGCGCCAGCAGCCAAACCGGGGGGGTGGAAAAACTGTTTTTT

d_gene: NA
v_gene: TRBV19
abundance: NA
j_gene: TRBJ1-5
CDR3aa: CASRTWDSGNQPQHF
CDR3nt: TGTGCCAGTAGAACCTGGGACTCGGGCAATCAGCCCCAGCATTTT

d_gene: TRBD1
v_gene: TRBV6-1
abundance: NA
j_gene: TRBJ2-2
CDR3aa: CASSEASRGRIGELFF
CDR3nt: TGTGCCAGCAGTGAAGCTTCGAGGGGGCGCATCGGGGAGCTGTTTTTT

d_gene: NA
v_gene: TRBV2
abundance: NA
j_gene: TRBJ1-4
CDR3aa: CASGEREGEKLFF
CDR3nt: TGTGCCAGCGGGGAGAGGGAGGGCGAAAAACTGTTTTTT

d_gene: NA
v_gene: TRBV6-1
abundance: NA
j_gene: TRBJ2-7
CDR3aa: CASSEGGTTYEQYF
CDR3nt: TGTGCCAGCAGTGAAGGGGGCACAACCTACGAGCAGTACTTC

d_gene: NA
v_gene: TRBV19
abundance: NA
j_gene: TRBJ2-2
CDR3aa: CASTPGTLTGELFF
CDR3nt: TGTGCCAGCACTCCCGGGACTCTCACCGGGGAGCTGTTTTTT

d_gene: NA
v_gene: TRBV19
abundance: NA
j_gene: TRBJ1-2
CDR3aa: CASSIVAGNYGYTF
CDR3nt: TGTGCCAGTAGTATAGTTGCGGGAAACTATGGCTACACCTTC